This T cell receptor (beta chain) was identified in a study of regulatory T cells in long-lasting Graves disease. This clonotype was found a few times. As to time point: newly diagnosed GD, antithyroid drugs for less than 3 months. With RNA extracted from PBMCs as input, the TCR library was made. Arm-PCR of CDR3 regions and iRepertoire HTBI primers were the basis on which TCR beta libraries were built. MiXCR, applied by TCRdb to the multiplex PCR reads, yields one record per CDR3 protein. The sample records fewer than 550,000 distinct CDR3 sequences, 15% to 20% being singletons. The same sample was also studied in work on T cells in Graves' hyperthyroidism and ophthalmopathy.

This TCR derives from a woman aged 18 to 35 with Graves disease. Sequencing was performed on peripheral blood mononuclear cells (PBMCs), taken at new diagnosis, from a patient treated with antithyroid drugs.

The CDR3 spells CASSLGFRPRGNSPLHF. Written as DNA, the CDR3 is TGTGCCAGCAGCTTAGGTTTCCGGCCCAGGGGTAATTCACCCCTCCACTTT. The V gene is TRBV11-2, the J gene TRBJ1-6, with TRBD1 as a possible D gene (6 bases). Per germline, CDR1 SGHAT and CDR2 FQNNGV. V lost 1 base and J lost 6, with 16 bases in between. The CDR3 is 17 residues long.